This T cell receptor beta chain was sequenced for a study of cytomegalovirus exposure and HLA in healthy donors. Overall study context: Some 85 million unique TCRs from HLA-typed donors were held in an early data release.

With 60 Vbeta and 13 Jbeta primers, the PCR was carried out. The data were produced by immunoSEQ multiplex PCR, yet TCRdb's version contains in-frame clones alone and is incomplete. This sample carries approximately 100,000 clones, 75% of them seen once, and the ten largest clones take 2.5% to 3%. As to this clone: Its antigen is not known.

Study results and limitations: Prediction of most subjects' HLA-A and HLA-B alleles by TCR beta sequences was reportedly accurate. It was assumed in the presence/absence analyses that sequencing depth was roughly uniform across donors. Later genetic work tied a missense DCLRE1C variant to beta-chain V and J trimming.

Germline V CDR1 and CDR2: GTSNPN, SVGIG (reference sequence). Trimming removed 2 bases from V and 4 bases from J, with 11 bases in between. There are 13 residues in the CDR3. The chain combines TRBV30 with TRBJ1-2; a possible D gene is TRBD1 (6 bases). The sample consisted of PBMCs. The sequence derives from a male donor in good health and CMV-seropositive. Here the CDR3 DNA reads TGTGCCTGGAGTTTGAGACAGGTCTATGGCTACACCTTC. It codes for CAWSLRQVYGYTF.